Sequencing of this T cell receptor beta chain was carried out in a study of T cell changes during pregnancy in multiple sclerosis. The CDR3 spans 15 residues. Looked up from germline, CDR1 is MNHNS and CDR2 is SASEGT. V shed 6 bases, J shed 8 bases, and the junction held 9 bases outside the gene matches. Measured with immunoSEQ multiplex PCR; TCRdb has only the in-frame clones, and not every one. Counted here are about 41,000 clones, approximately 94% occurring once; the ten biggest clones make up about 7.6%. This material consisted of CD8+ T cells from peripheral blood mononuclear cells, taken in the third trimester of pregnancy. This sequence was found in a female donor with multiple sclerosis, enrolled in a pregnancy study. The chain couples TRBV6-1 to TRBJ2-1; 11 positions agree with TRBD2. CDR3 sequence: CASSLLAGVRDEQFF. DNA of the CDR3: TGTGCCAGCAGCCTACTAGCGGGAGTTAGGGATGAGCAGTTCTTC.